The 9 T cell receptor beta chains listed next were all sequenced from one sample in a study of cytomegalovirus exposure and HLA in healthy donors. PCR amplification relied on 60 Vbeta primers (plus 13 Jbeta primers). Some clones are missing from TCRdb's copy, which holds only in-frame ones; the method was immunoSEQ multiplex PCR. The data hold more than 50,000 clones, with 72% observed a single time. The sequencing input was PBMCs. The source of these receptors is a woman aged 45-65 years in good health and CMV-seropositive.

The rearrangement links TRBV10-2 to TRBJ2-7; 11 bases match TRBD2. CDR1 is WSHSY, CDR2 SAAADI, per germline. V gave up 5 bases and J gave up 6 bases; unmatched junction bases: 9. This CDR3 is built from 15 residues. The CDR3 is CASSPLSGRGGEQYF. DNA for the CDR3: TGCGCCAGCAGTCCTCTTAGCGGGAGGGGTGGCGAGCAGTACTTC.

The chain couples TRBV6-5 to TRBJ1-1; possible D gene TRBD1, 6 bases. CDR3 length: 13 residues. V was clipped by 7 bases and J by 0 bases, with 9 bases between them. The germline V gene encodes CDR1 MNHEY and CDR2 SVGAGI. The CDR3 protein is CASKTGMNTEAFF. As DNA, the CDR3 is TGTGCCAGCAAGACAGGCATGAACACTGAAGCTTTCTTT.

The chain recombines TRBV5-8 with TRBJ2-3; weak D call: TRBD1 (6 bases). CDR3 size: 18 residues. V was cut by 0 bases and J by 0 bases, with 17 bases left in between. Germline V lookup: CDR1 SGHTS, CDR2 YDEGEE. The CDR3 loop is CASSLGGPLRISTDTQYF. The CDR3, as DNA: TGTGCCAGCAGCTTGGGGGGGCCCCTCCGGATTAGCACAGATACGCAGTATTTT.

The rearrangement joins TRBV6-6 to TRBJ2-7, with 8 bases fitting TRBD1. The CDR3 sequence is 15 residues long. Germline CDR1 MNHNY, CDR2 SVGAGI (reference sequence). The J segment lost 6 bases and the V segment lost 6 bases, leaving 13 bases of the junction unmatched. The CDR3 nucleotides are TGTGCCAGCAGGGACCGGGACAGGTCCCCGCGCGAGCAGTACTTC. Its translation: CASRDRDRSPREQYF.

CDR3 nucleotide sequence: TGTGCCAGCAGTCTCAGGACTAGCGGGAGGCTTGGAGAGACCCAGTACTTC. It encodes CASSLRTSGRLGETQYF. This sequence joins TRBV28 and TRBJ2-5, with 14 nucleotides matching TRBD2. The ends lost 5 bases at V and 4 bases at J; junction bases unmatched: 9. The CDR3 length is 17 residues. Germline loops: CDR1 MDHEN, CDR2 SYDVKM.

The chain recombines TRBV13 with TRBJ1-1; weak D call: TRBD1 (6 bases). The CDR3 spans 15 residues. The V and J ends lost 6 bases and 1 base respectively, with 15 bases between them. CDR1 PRHDT and CDR2 FYEKMQ come from the germline V gene (reference sequence). The DNA for the CDR3 is TGTGCCAGCAGGGAGGTCACAGGGAGGAACACTGAAGCTTTCTTT. Encoded protein: CASREVTGRNTEAFF. Complete variable domain (other parts from reference TRBV13 and TRBJ1-1): AAGVIQSPRHLIKEKRETATLKCYPIPRHDTVYWYQQGPGQDPQFLISFYEKMQSDKGSIPDRFSAQQFSDYHSELNMSSLELGDSALYFCASREVTGRNTEAFFGQGTRLTVV.

This clone appeared a single time. The gene calls are TRBV19 and TRBJ2-1; TRBD1 agrees at 9 bases. From germline, CDR1 is LNHDA and CDR2 SQIVND (reference sequence). The CDR3 contains 16 residues. V shed 4 bases and J 2 bases; nucleotides not matched to a gene: 6. The CDR3 sequence is CASSTGTGSTYNEQFF. The CDR3 DNA is TGTGCCAGTAGTACCGGGACAGGGTCTACCTACAATGAGCAGTTCTTC.

The sample holds a few counts of this clone. The chain employs TRBV13 and TRBJ2-3, with 11 positions matching TRBD2. Germline CDR1 is PRHDT and CDR2 is FYEKMQ (reference sequence). V shed 0 bases and J 3 bases; nucleotides not matched to a gene: 8. The CDR3 sequence is 18 residues long. The CDR3 loop reads CASSLGSLAGGITDTQYF. In nucleotides, the CDR3 is TGTGCCAGCAGCTTAGGGTCCTTAGCGGGAGGGATTACAGATACGCAGTATTTT.

The chain employs TRBV4-3 and TRBJ1-1, with D perhaps matching TRBD1 (5 bases). The ends were cut back, 1 base at V and 3 bases at J, with 12 bases in the middle. The germline V gene has CDR1 LGHNA and CDR2 YSLEER. The CDR3 totals 15 residues. CDR3 protein: CASSQASGIYTEAFF. Here the CDR3 DNA reads TGCGCCAGCAGCCAAGCGTCAGGGATTTACACTGAAGCTTTCTTT.